A selection of T cell receptor beta chains follows, all from one sample in a study of T cells in Graves' hyperthyroidism and ophthalmopathy. TCRdb analysed the multiplex PCR reads with MiXCR anew, one entry per CDR3 protein. The data contain about 610,000 distinct CDR3 sequences, roughly 14% of them seen just once; the ten biggest clones take up 3.5% to 4.5%. Sequencing was done on a sample of blood. These receptors originate from a woman in her thirties or forties with Graves' ophthalmopathy. Both conserved end residues are part of each CDR3. A D gene is named only where the DNA matches it firmly. Expanded clones get a size class; other rows say once, few or many, or leave the size out.

v_call	j_call	d_call	clone_size	cdr3_nt	cdr3_aa
TRBV6-2/TRBV6-3	TRBJ2-7	.	many	TGTGCCAGCAGCCTCCTGGTGCGGGCCACCTCCTACGAGCAGTACTTC	CASSLLVRATSYEQYF
TRBV7-2	TRBJ2-3	.	.	TGTGCCAGCACCCCACCTTCTAGTCCTACGCAGTATTTT	CASTPPSSPTQYF
TRBV6-1	TRBJ1-1	.	many	TGTGCCAGCCTGACAGGACGGGTGAACACTGAAGCTTTCTTT	CASLTGRVNTEAFF
TRBV12-3/TRBV12-4	TRBJ1-1	.	few	TGTGCCAGCACATTTGGGGGGACTGAAGCTTTCTTT	CASTFGGTEAFF
TRBV7-2	TRBJ1-2	.	many	TGTGCCAGCAGCTTAGACCCGGGACCGCCTTTCACCTTC	CASSLDPGPPFTF
TRBV2	TRBJ2-3	.	many	TGTGCCAGCAGTGAGGGGGTGGTAGGCACAGATACGCAGTATTTT	CASSEGVVGTDTQYF
TRBV30	TRBJ2-7	TRBD1	many	TGTGCCTGGAAAGGACAGGTCTATTCCTACGAGCAGTACTTC	CAWKGQVYSYEQYF
TRBV2	TRBJ1-1	TRBD1	many	TGTGCCAGCAGTATCGGGACAGGGGTCACTGAAGCTTTCTTT	CASSIGTGVTEAFF
TRBV6-1	TRBJ2-7	TRBD2	many	TGTGCCAGCACCTACCAGCGGGGGCTGAGAGGATACGAGCAGTACTTC	CASTYQRGLRGYEQYF
TRBV30	TRBJ1-3	.	many	TGTGCCTGGAGTGTCGGGTGGGGCTCTGGAAACACCATATATTTT	CAWSVGWGSGNTIYF
TRBV2	TRBJ2-7	.	many	TGTGCCAGCAGTGGGGCCGAGCAGTACTTC	CASSGAEQYF
TRBV11-3	TRBJ2-7	.	many	TGTGCCAGCAGCTTAGAAAAGGGAACGATGTCCTACGAGCAGTACTTC	CASSLEKGTMSYEQYF
TRBV28	TRBJ2-2	.	many	TGTGCCAGCAGCGGCCCCTTTACCGGGGAGCTGTTTTTT	CASSGPFTGELFF
TRBV7-6	TRBJ2-5	.	many	TGTGCCAGCACAAGGACGGATCAAGAGACCCAGTACTTC	CASTRTDQETQYF
TRBV7-6	TRBJ2-7	.	.	TGTGCCAGCAGCCTCAGAAGCGGACCTACCTACGAGCAGTACTTC	CASSLRSGPTYEQYF
TRBV6-2/TRBV6-3	TRBJ1-3	TRBD1	.	TGTGCCACCGGATCGTTCGGGGGACAGGGGGCCTCTGGAAACACCATATATTTT	CATGSFGGQGASGNTIYF
TRBV5-1	TRBJ2-2	TRBD2	many	TGCGCCAGCAGCTCTCGACTAGCGGGAGGGACCGGGGAGCTGTTTTTT	CASSSRLAGGTGELFF
TRBV20-1	TRBJ2-2	.	many	TGCAGTGCTAAAAATACCATGGCCGGGGAGCTGTTTTTT	CSAKNTMAGELFF
TRBV7-2	TRBJ2-5	TRBD2	.	TGTGCCAGCAGCTTAGCGTTGCTAGCGGGCTCGTACCAAGAGACCCAGTACTTC	CASSLALLAGSYQETQYF
TRBV6-1	TRBJ2-7	.	many	TGTGCCAGCAGTGCCCCCACGCAGGAGCAGTACTTC	CASSAPTQEQYF